These 18 T cell receptor beta chains came from one sample sequenced in a study of OX40 agonist ivuxolimab in advanced cancers. The protocol was immunoSEQ multiplex PCR, while the TCRdb copy is restricted to in-frame clones and leaves out a portion. The sample lists approximately 70,000 clones, 85% occurring once. Material: CD4+ or CD8+ T cells sorted from blood, obtained in a trial of the OX40 agonist ivuxolimab. The receptor set was obtained from an adult with an advanced solid tumor such as melanoma, head and neck, liver or kidney cancer.

This rearrangement joins TRBV5-1 to TRBJ1-4; 9 nucleotides agree with TRBD1. Germline V gene lookup returns CDR1 SGHRS and CDR2 YFSETQ. This CDR3 has 14 residues. Trimming removed 4 bases from V and 8 bases from J; junction bases left unmatched: 6. CDR3 bases: TGCGCCAGCAGCCTGGGACAGGGAAGAGAAAAACTGTTTTTT. Translating gives CASSLGQGREKLFF. Full variable domain (outside the CDR3, taken from reference TRBV5-1 and TRBJ1-4): KAGVTQTPRYLIKTRGQQVTLSCSPISGHRSVSWYQQTPGQGLQFLFEYFSETQRNKGNFPGRFSGRQFSNSRSEMNVSTLELGDSALYLCASSLGQGREKLFFGSGTQLSVL.

This sequence joins TRBV11-3 and TRBJ2-7; D is unresolved. The V end lost 0 bases, the J end lost 0 bases, and 6 bases lay between the germline ends. The CDR3 is 14 amino acids. Germline V gene lookup returns CDR1 SGHNT and CDR2 YENEEA. The CDR3 nucleotides are TGTGCCAGCAGCTTAGAGCAGGACTCCTACGAGCAGTACTTC. The encoded protein is CASSLEQDSYEQYF.

This clone was recorded only once. This sequence joins TRBV7-3 and TRBJ2-1; TRBD2 matches 14 bases. The J segment lost 9 bases and the V segment lost 4 bases, leaving 8 bases of the junction unmatched. CDR3 length equals 16 residues. CDR1 is SGHTA, CDR2 FQGTGA, per germline. The CDR3 reads CASSSQTSGRAGEQFF. The CDR3 DNA reads TGTGCCAGCAGCTCACAGACTAGCGGGAGGGCGGGTGAGCAGTTCTTC.

The rearrangement links TRBV30 to TRBJ2-7; D not certain. This CDR3 comprises 15 residues. Trimming took 3 bases from V and 2 from J, leaving 17 bases between them. The germline CDR1 and CDR2 sequences are GTSNPN and SVGIG (reference sequence). The CDR3 DNA follows: TGTGCCTGGAGCGTGAAGGGCCCCAGTCCCTACGAGCAGTACTTC. It specifies CAWSVKGPSPYEQYF.

The chain couples TRBV11-2 to TRBJ1-6, with a possible D match to TRBD1 (6 bases). The V end lost 3 bases, the J end lost 16 bases, and 13 bases lay between the germline ends. This CDR3 contains 12 residues. Germline V gene lookup returns CDR1 SGHAT and CDR2 FQNNGV. The CDR3 reads CASSFVGGRLHF. For the CDR3, the DNA is TGTGCCAGCAGCTTTGTCGGGGGCCGACTCCACTTT.

This clone was seen only a few times. V usage is TRBV4-1 and J usage is TRBJ2-5; possible D gene TRBD2, 6 bases. V was cut by 2 bases and J by 2 bases, with 9 bases left in between. Germline values: CDR1 MGHRA, CDR2 YSYEKL. This CDR3 has 14 residues. The CDR3 loop reads CASSQTGRQETQYF. The CDR3 DNA sequence: TGCGCCAGCAGCCAAACCGGGAGACAAGAGACCCAGTACTTC.

This chain uses TRBV2 with TRBJ2-7; 9 bases are a match to TRBD1. Germline values: CDR1 SNHLY, CDR2 FYNNEI. V gave up 11 bases and J gave up 6 bases; unmatched junction bases: 11. The CDR3 length is 13 residues. The CDR3 spells CAGNRGLTGEQYF. CDR3 DNA: TGTGCCGGGAACAGGGGGCTAACAGGCGAGCAGTACTTC. The full variable domain, its missing parts supplied by reference TRBV2 and TRBJ2-7, is EPEVTQTPSHQVTQMGQEVILRCVPISNHLYFYWYRQILGQKVEFLVSFYNNEISEKSEIFDDQFSVERPDGSNFTLKIRSTKLEDSAMYFCAGNRGLTGEQYFGPGTRLTVT.

This chain connects TRBV10-3 to TRBJ1-5; D uncertain. Deletions cut 0 bases from V and 3 bases from J, with 0 bases between. This CDR3 region has 12 residues. Germline loops: CDR1 ENHRY, CDR2 SYGVKD. The CDR3 reads CAISESNQPQHF. CDR3 sequence (DNA): TGTGCCATCAGTGAGTCCAATCAGCCCCAGCATTTT.

This clone was counted a single time. One end of the junction does not line up with germline, which may come from a read error. V usage is TRBV7-7 and J usage is TRBJ2-5; possible D gene TRBD1, 6 bases. Germline assignment: CDR1 SSHAT and CDR2 FNYEAQ (reference sequence). This CDR3 is 15 amino acids long. The CDR3 coding sequence is TGTGCTAGCAGCTTAATTGGTGGCGGGTCAGGGGCCCAGTACTTC. Its protein product is CASSLIGGGSGAQYF.

The V and J genes are TRBV6-5 and TRBJ2-5; D is uncertain. The CDR3 runs 11 residues. V was shortened by 7 bases and J by 8 bases, with 11 bases between the two germline ends. Germline loops: CDR1 MNHEY, CDR2 SVGAGI. CDR3 nucleotides: TGTGCCAGCACCTCCGCGGCTACCCAGTACTTC. This translates into CASTSAATQYF.

J is TRBJ2-3 and V is TRBV10-2; 7 bases align to TRBD2. V lost 1 base to trimming and J lost 5 bases; unmatched junction nucleotides: 6. The CDR3 loop spans 15 amino acids. Looked up from germline, CDR1 is WSHSY and CDR2 is SAAADI. CDR3 DNA sequence: TGCGCCAGCAGTGAGTACGCGGGAGCGAAAGATACGCAGTATTTT. It translates to CASSEYAGAKDTQYF.

This clone was detected a few times. CDR3 in DNA: TGCAGCGCCGCATCGGAAGCCGACGAAAAACTGTTTTTT. Protein sequence: CSAASEADEKLFF. The chain employs TRBV29-1 and TRBJ1-4; D is uncertain. V gave up 7 bases and J gave up 8 bases, with 17 bases separating them. The germline V gene encodes CDR1 SQVTM and CDR2 ANQGSEA. The CDR3 has 13 residues.

This chain connects TRBV27 to TRBJ2-7; 12 bases line up with TRBD1. The germline V gene has CDR1 MNHEY and CDR2 SMNVEV (reference sequence). There are 18 residues in the CDR3. After removal of 2 bases from V and 1 base from J, the junction contained 9 bases not matched to a gene. DNA of the CDR3: TGTGCCAGCAGTTTACGCTCCGGGACAGGGGGCTCATCCTACGAGCAGTACTTC. Translating gives CASSLRSGTGGSSYEQYF.

V usage is TRBV6-6 and J usage is TRBJ1-2; TRBD1 aligns across 9 bases. The CDR3 loop spans 13 amino acids. In germline, CDR1 is MNHNY, CDR2 SVGAGI (reference sequence). The ends lost 6 bases at V and 7 bases at J; junction bases unmatched: 6. CDR3 nucleotide sequence: TGTGCCAGCAGCCCACAGGGGGCGCTTGGCTACACCTTC. As protein: CASSPQGALGYTF.

The rearrangement uses TRBV5-1 and TRBJ1-6, with TRBD1 identical over 9 bases. This CDR3 is built from 17 residues. CDR1 is SGHRS, CDR2 YFSETQ, per germline. Germline trimming cut 4 bases from V and 7 bases from J; bases unmatched to any gene: 12. As DNA, the CDR3 is TGCGCCAGCAGCCGGGCAAAGTCGACAGGGGGAAATTCACCCCTCCACTTT. Protein product: CASSRAKSTGGNSPLHF.

The gene calls are TRBV6-5 and TRBJ2-7, with 9 bases that match TRBD2. This CDR3 is 15 amino acids long. The V gene's germline CDR1 is MNHEY and CDR2 SVGAGI. The V segment lost 4 bases and the J segment 3 bases; nucleotides outside the gene matches: 7. The CDR3 reads CASSSGASGDYEQYF. CDR3 DNA sequence: TGTGCCAGCAGTTCGGGGGCTAGCGGGGACTACGAGCAGTACTTC.

Written as DNA, the CDR3 is TGTGCCAGCAGTCGGGACAGAGGGGAGACCCAGTACTTC. Its protein is CASSRDRGETQYF. The V call is TRBV6-4, the J call TRBJ2-5, with 7 nucleotides matching TRBD1. J was trimmed by 5 bases and V by 5 bases; bases with no gene match: 5. Germline CDR1 MRHNA, CDR2 SNTAGT. The CDR3 contains 13 residues.

The V call is TRBV5-1, the J call TRBJ2-3; 9 bases match TRBD2. Germline V lookup: CDR1 SGHRS, CDR2 YFSETQ. This CDR3 contains 14 residues. The ends lost 4 bases at V and 2 bases at J; junction bases unmatched: 2. CDR3 sequence (DNA): TGCGCCAGCAGCGCGGGGGGGAACACAGATACGCAGTATTTT. It specifies CASSAGGNTDTQYF.